This T cell receptor beta chain derives from a study of cytomegalovirus exposure and HLA in healthy donors. In germline, CDR1 is MNHEY, CDR2 SVGAGI. V was clipped by 5 bases and J by 5 bases; unmatched bases: 6. The CDR3 runs 14 residues. 60 Vbeta and 13 Jbeta primers were used in PCR. Clones were sequenced by immunoSEQ multiplex PCR, and TCRdb holds only the in-frame ones, with some missing. The sample holds 60,000 to 90,000 clones, about 70% seen once. This rearrangement joins TRBV6-5 to TRBJ1-5; 7 bases are shared with TRBD1. This clonotype was sampled from a man in his forties in good health and CMV-seropositive. Source material: PBMCs. The CDR3 reads CASSLTGSYQPQHF. The CDR3 DNA reads TGTGCCAGCAGTCTGACAGGGTCGTATCAGCCCCAGCATTTT.